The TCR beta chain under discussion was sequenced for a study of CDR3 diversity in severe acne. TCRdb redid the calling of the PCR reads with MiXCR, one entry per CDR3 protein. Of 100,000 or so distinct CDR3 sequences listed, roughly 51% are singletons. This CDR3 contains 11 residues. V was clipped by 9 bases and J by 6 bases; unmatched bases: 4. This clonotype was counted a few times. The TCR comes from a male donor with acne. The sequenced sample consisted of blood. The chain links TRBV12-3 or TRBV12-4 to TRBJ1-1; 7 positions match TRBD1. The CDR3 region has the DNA TGTGCCAGTAAGGGGGCTTCTGAAGCTTTCTTT. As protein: CASKGASEAFF.